This record concerns one T cell receptor beta chain sequence. The sample holds a few counts of this clone. Its antigen has not been determined. No qualities accompany the bases; no much larger clone lies one base away. This sample stems from a study of a mutant IDH1 vaccine in newly diagnosed glioma listed by TCRdb under 2021. For the wider study: Of the roughly 31 treated patients, about 62% were male and approximately 40% were female, and the mean age was approximately 39 years. Peripheral blood was collected at six visits: V03 (baseline), V05, V07, V10, V12 and V13. Prior to enrollment, patients had been given standard therapy consisting of radiotherapy alone, temozolomide alone, or radiochemotherapy with temozolomide, with the combination given to most patients. For exploratory analyses, longitudinal TCRB deep sequencing was carried out in around 24 treated patients wherever samples were available. What the research found in general, with its limitations: Across multiple MHC alleles, vaccine-induced immune responses were seen in 90% to 95% of patients. The authors noted that analyses of patient blood samples could not be reproduced because of sample limitations. Changes in the top peripheral T cell clonotypes picked up by TCRB sequencing did not appear to be linked to pseudoprogression. Availability determined which PBMC samples were chosen for TCRB deep sequencing.

Library preparation was by the immunoSEQ multiplex PCR assay. The hsTCRB Kit was used according to the manufacturer's protocol to amplify rearranged TCR beta chain sequences. TCRB libraries were sequenced on an Illumina MiSeq. The original methods were these. Demultiplexing, trimming and gene mapping were performed with the kit vendor's proprietary platform. The source is immuneACCESS, and TCRdb retained only in-frame sequences with V and J called. Part of the clones is not carried over; for the studies checked, unresolved V genes explain less than half of this, and the remainder is unexplained. That table supplies the V and J calls and clone size; D and trimming were determined from the DNA. The table for this sample lists about 38,000 clones; roughly 92% of them were counted only once. The top ten hold 18% of the sample. Explained via the paper, the time point label denotes: baseline, week 1 (first vaccination visit). The sample's treatment or condition label, decoded: pre-vaccination baseline after standard-of-care therapy. All donors had newly diagnosed IDH1-mutant astrocytomas of WHO grade 3 or 4 that showed loss of nuclear ATRX. The samples were drawn from NOA16, a multicentre, single-arm, open-label phase I trial in Germany that tested a mutant IDH1 peptide vaccine in humans for the first time. For immunogenicity testing, the blood drawn at visit V03 was used as the baseline sample. Genomic DNA for TCRB sequencing was extracted from EDTA blood using the DNeasy Blood and Tissue Kit.

The CDR3 has 15 amino acids, counting the end cysteine and phenylalanine. Of the read, only the CDR3 DNA is kept; its 45 bases are in frame from base 1. Cut back by 6 bases and 0 bases, the V and J ends lie 14 bases apart. For CDR1 and CDR2, the germline V gene (reference sequence) lists LNHDA and SQIVND. This receptor was identified in a man between 18 and 29 years old with glioma. The sample consisted of PBMCs, taken from a glioma patient treated with radiotherapy, temozolomide or both. The chain uses TRBV19 and TRBJ1-2; the D gene is possibly TRBD1, with 6 bases matching. Here is the DNA: TGTGCCAGTAGGGACAGTCGGGGAGCTAACTATGGCTACACCTTC. This gives the protein CASRDSRGANYGYTF. Full variable domain (CDR3 extended with the reference TRBV19 and TRBJ1-2 proteins): DGGITQSPKYLFRKEGQNVTLSCEQNLNHDAMYWYRQDPGQGLRLIYYSQIVNDFQKGDIAEGYSVSREKKESFPLTVTSAQKNPTAFYLCASRDSRGANYGYTFGSGTRLTVV.